This TCR beta chain was captured in a study of blood T cell repertoires in COVID-19. Study at large: Both acute and convalescent COVID-19 samples were obtained from the United States, Italy and Spain.

Between the trimmed V and J ends, which lost 2 bases and 7 bases, there was a span of 16 bases. Germline V gene lookup returns CDR1 SGHRS and CDR2 YFSETQ. The CDR3 spans 15 residues. Authors' analysis steps: The authors estimated nucleated cell counts from reference gene primer amplification. The method was immunoSEQ multiplex PCR; TCRdb's version includes in-frame clones alone and lacks a portion of them. For V, J and clone size, that table is used; D and trimming come from the DNA. The profile covers 240,000 or so clones, with roughly 90% appearing a single time and 7.2% taken by the ten largest. This rearrangement joins TRBV5-1 to TRBJ2-1; a possible D gene is TRBD2 (6 bases). The origin of this receptor is a man between 60 and 75 years old who had recovered from COVID-19. Input material: peripheral blood. CDR3: CASSFLLRGSNEQFF. CDR3 nucleotide sequence: TGCGCCAGCAGCTTTTTGTTGCGGGGTAGTAATGAGCAGTTCTTC. Full variable domain (remainder filled in from reference TRBV5-1 and TRBJ2-1): KAGVTQTPRYLIKTRGQQVTLSCSPISGHRSVSWYQQTPGQGLQFLFEYFSETQRNKGNFPGRFSGRQFSNSRSEMNVSTLELGDSALYLCASSFLLRGSNEQFFGPGTRLTVL.